This TCR beta chain derives from a study of T cells in Graves' hyperthyroidism and ophthalmopathy. Study results and limitations: Appearing also in blood were most of the thyroid clonotypes expanded above 0.001.

This clonotype occurred many times. Its target is not known. These patients, aged 18 to 65, had recently diagnosed hyperthyroidism lasting under 2 months. Lactation, pregnancy, other autoimmune disease or uncontrolled infection excluded patients. The study based diagnoses on clinical symptoms, serum thyroxine and TRAb, thyroid ultrasound and orbital computed tomography. The TCR beta CDR3 regions underwent amplification using RNA transcripts as the source. First-round RT-PCR targeting the TCR CDR3 was performed with the HTBI primer set. MiXCR was run by TCRdb on the multiplex PCR reads, yielding one entry per CDR3 protein. The sample shows 500,000 to 600,000 distinct CDR3 sequences, roughly 50% of them seen only once. V lost 6 bases to trimming and J lost 3 bases, with 11 bases between them. This CDR3 contains 13 residues. Germline assignment: CDR1 SNHLY and CDR2 FYNNEI.

The clonotype originates from a woman aged 18-29 years with Graves' hyperthyroidism. The chain recombines TRBV2 with TRBJ1-2; maybe TRBD1 (5 bases). Sample: peripheral blood or thyroid tissue (not recorded which). CDR3 region: CASSVTGDYGYTF. The DNA for the CDR3 is TGTGCCAGCAGCGTAACGGGGGACTATGGCTACACCTTC.